The text below deals with one TCR beta chain. What it recognizes is unknown. The PCR had 60 Vbeta and 13 Jbeta primers. Under the authors' procedure: Approximately 10 million shared chains were among 65 million to 85 million unique TCR beta chains counted in a later analysis. Method: immunoSEQ multiplex PCR; TCRdb's copy keeps in-frame clones and lacks some. Clone size and V and J calls were adopted from that table, with D and trimming inferred from the DNA. The repertoire consists of approximately 160,000 clones, with approximately 67% occurring once and the leading ten covering 3.5% to 5.5%. The data derive from a study of cytomegalovirus exposure and HLA in healthy donors. CDR1 is MNHEY and CDR2 is SVGAGI in the germline V gene. The CDR3 spans 16 residues. The V and J ends lost 0 bases and 4 bases, in that order; junction bases with no gene match: 8. Study-level findings and limits: Near-uniform donor sequencing depth was presumed by presence/absence analyses.

This chain connects TRBV6-5 to TRBJ2-7; 8 bases are a match to TRBD2. The TCR sequence derives from a young woman in good health and CMV-seropositive. Sequenced material: PBMCs. CDR3 nucleotide sequence: TGTGCCAGCAGTTACTCGGGGTCGGCGGGGGGATACGAGCAGTACTTC. The encoded protein is CASSYSGSAGGYEQYF.